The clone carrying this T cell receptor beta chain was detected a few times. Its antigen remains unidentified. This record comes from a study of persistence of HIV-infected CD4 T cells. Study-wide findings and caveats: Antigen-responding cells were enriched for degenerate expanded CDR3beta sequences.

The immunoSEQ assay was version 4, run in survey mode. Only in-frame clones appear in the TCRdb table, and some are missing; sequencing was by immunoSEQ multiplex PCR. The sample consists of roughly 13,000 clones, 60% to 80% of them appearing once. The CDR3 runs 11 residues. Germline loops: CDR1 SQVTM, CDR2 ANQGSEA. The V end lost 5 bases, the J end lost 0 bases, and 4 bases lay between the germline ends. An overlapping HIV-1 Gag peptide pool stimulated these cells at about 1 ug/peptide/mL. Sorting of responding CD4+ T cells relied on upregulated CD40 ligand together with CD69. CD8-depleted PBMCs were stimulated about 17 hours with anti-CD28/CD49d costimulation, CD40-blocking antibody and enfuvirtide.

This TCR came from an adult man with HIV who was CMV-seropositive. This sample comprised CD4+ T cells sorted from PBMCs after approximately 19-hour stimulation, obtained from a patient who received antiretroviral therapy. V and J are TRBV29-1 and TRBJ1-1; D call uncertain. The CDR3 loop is CSVSMNTEAFF. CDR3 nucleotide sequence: TGCAGCGTTTCCATGAACACTGAAGCTTTCTTT.